This TCR beta chain was sequenced for a study of T cells after yellow fever vaccination. In TCRdb, the 5' RACE reads were re-called with MiXCR into one record per CDR3 protein. The table has 600,000 to 750,000 distinct CDR3 sequences, around 12% seen once. This clonotype was seen only a few times. Germline CDR1 reads SGHTA; CDR2 reads FQGNSA. V was clipped by 4 bases and J by 6 bases, with 15 bases between them. The CDR3 consists of 14 residues. The J gene is TRBJ1-1, the V gene TRBV7-2; weak D call: TRBD1 (5 bases). Sequenced material: PBMCs, taken on the day of the yellow fever booster vaccination. The clonotype originates from a man aged 25 to 40 who received the YFV17D yellow fever vaccine. This CDR3 is CASSSAGGVSEAFF. The DNA for the CDR3 is TGTGCCAGCAGCTCCGCGGGGGGGGTCTCTGAAGCTTTCTTT. Drawing the rest from reference TRBV7-2 and TRBJ1-1, the complete variable domain is GAGVSQSPSNKVTEKGKDVELRCDPISGHTALYWYRQSLGQGLEFLIYFQGNSAPDKSGLPSDRFSAERTGGSVSTLTIQRTQQEDSAVYLCASSSAGGVSEAFFGQGTRLTVV.